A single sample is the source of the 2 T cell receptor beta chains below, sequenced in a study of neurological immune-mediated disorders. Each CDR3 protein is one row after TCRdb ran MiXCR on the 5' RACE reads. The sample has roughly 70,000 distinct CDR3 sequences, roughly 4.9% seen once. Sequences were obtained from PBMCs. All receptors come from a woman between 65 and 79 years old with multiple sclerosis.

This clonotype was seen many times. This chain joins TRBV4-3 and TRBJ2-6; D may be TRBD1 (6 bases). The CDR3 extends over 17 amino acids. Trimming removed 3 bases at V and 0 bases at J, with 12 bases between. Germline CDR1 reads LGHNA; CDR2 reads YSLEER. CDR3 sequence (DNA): TGCGCCAGCAGCCAGCAGGACAGACGCTCTGGGGCCAACGTCCTGACTTTC. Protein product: CASSQQDRRSGANVLTF.

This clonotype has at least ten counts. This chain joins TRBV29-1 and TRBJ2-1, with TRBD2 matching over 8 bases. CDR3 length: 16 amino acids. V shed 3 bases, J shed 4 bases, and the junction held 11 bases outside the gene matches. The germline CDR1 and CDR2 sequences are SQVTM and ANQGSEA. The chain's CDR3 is CSVDSSGVAGYNEQFF. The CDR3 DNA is TGCAGCGTTGACTCATCCGGGGTAGCGGGATACAATGAGCAGTTCTTC.